The 5 T cell receptor beta chains given below trace back to one sample, sequenced in a study of T cell changes during pregnancy in multiple sclerosis (dated by TCRdb to the late 2010s). Libraries were built with the immunoSEQ multiplex PCR assay. TCRdb took over this immuneACCESS table, retaining in-frame rearrangements with V and J assigned. Such tables are incomplete; in checked studies, under half of the missing clones stem from an unresolved V gene, and the remainder is unexplained. The sample table lists about 52,000 clones, about 92% of them with a count of one. The ten largest clonotypes hold roughly 0.36% of the sample. Sequenced here: CD4+ T cells from peripheral blood mononuclear cells, sampled before pregnancy. These receptors were taken from a female donor with multiple sclerosis, enrolled in a pregnancy study.

The V gene is TRBV5-6, the J gene TRBJ1-2; possible D gene TRBD1, 5 bases. With 3 bases removed from V and 2 bases from J, the gap between germline ends came to 23 bases. Germline V lookup: CDR1 SGHDT, CDR2 YYEEEE. The CDR3 length is 18 residues. This CDR3 is CASSWGSFLHLPNYGYTF. CDR3 DNA sequence: TGTGCCAGCAGCTGGGGCAGCTTTCTACACCTTCCGAACTATGGCTACACCTTC.

This chain uses TRBV4-1 with TRBJ1-2, with 8 nucleotides matching TRBD1. The CDR3 runs 14 residues. Germline trimming cut 1 base from V and 11 bases from J; bases unmatched to any gene: 9. Germline CDR1 MGHRA, CDR2 YSYEKL. CDR3 protein: CASSQAGQGLGYTF. In nucleotides, the CDR3 is TGCGCCAGCAGCCAAGCCGGACAGGGACTTGGGTACACCTTC.

The CDR3 loop reads CASSPTGLNTGELFF. CDR3 nucleotides: TGTGCCAGCAGTCCAACGGGACTAAACACCGGGGAGCTGTTTTTT. The V and J genes are TRBV5-4 and TRBJ2-2; TRBD2 matches 7 bases. The CDR3 has 15 residues. Trimming cost V 5 bases and J 2 bases; bases outside gene matches: 6. CDR1 and CDR2 (germline): SGHNT, YYREEE (reference sequence).

The V and J genes are TRBV29-1 and TRBJ2-1; the match to TRBD1 covers 8 bases. The CDR3 extends over 14 amino acids. The germline gives CDR1 SQVTM, CDR2 ANQGSEA. Unmatched junction bases numbered 13, after V lost 3 bases and J lost 12 bases. The CDR3 loop reads CSVDQFQGAVGQFF. As DNA, the CDR3 is TGCAGCGTTGATCAGTTCCAGGGGGCGGTTGGGCAGTTCTTC.

V and J are TRBV5-1 and TRBJ1-2; D perhaps matches TRBD1 (5 bases). CDR1 SGHRS and CDR2 YFSETQ come from the germline V gene. This CDR3 contains 13 residues. The V end lost 1 base, the J end lost 4 bases, and 8 bases lay between the germline ends. The CDR3 coding sequence is TGCGCCAGCAGCTTGATGGGGGGCTATGGCTACACCTTC. Encoded protein: CASSLMGGYGYTF.